One TCR beta chain is described in this entry. In the source study's methods: Amplifying reference gene primers gave estimates of nucleated cell counts. Using immunoSEQ multiplex PCR, the repertoire was profiled, and TCRdb retains in-frame clones only, with some absent. V, J and clone size reflect that table, while D and trimming were determined from the DNA. The sample consists of about 180,000 clones, over 65% of them appearing once. Trimming took 0 bases from V and 5 from J, leaving 11 bases between them. The germline CDR1 and CDR2 sequences are MGHRA and YSYEKL. The CDR3 totals 15 residues. This entry belongs to a study of blood T cell repertoires in COVID-19. Overall study: The cDNA or gDNA used as material had been derived from T cells, B-cell-depleted T cells, or PBMCs.

This receptor was obtained from a person aged 65 to 79 with COVID-19, enrolled during active disease. The chain combines TRBV4-1 with TRBJ2-1; a possible D gene is TRBD2 (6 bases). The material sequenced was peripheral blood. The CDR3 DNA reads TGCGCCAGCAGCCAAGACAATAGCGGAAACAATGAGCAGTTCTTC. Translating it yields CASSQDNSGNNEQFF.